Here is one T cell receptor (beta chain) with its context. TCRdb's table, derived via immunoSEQ multiplex PCR, lists solely in-frame clones and lacks some. The sample yields about 480,000 clones, over 75% seen once. These data come from a study of blood T cell repertoires in COVID-19. About the research overall: Sources were T cells, B-cell-depleted T cells, or PBMCs; the material itself was cDNA or gDNA.

Two negative PCRs, clearance, or symptom resolution were required of recovered Cohort 3 donors. CDR1 SGHRS and CDR2 YFSETQ come from the germline V gene. The V gene lost 2 bases and the J gene lost 8 bases, with 13 bases spanning the gap. CDR3 size: 13 residues. Sequencing was carried out using PBMCs or T cells enriched from blood (not recorded which). This sequence joins TRBV5-1 and TRBJ1-2; possible D gene TRBD1, 6 bases. The sequence derives from a woman in her forties who had recovered from COVID-19. The CDR3 nucleotides are TGCGCCAGCAGCTTTGGAGGGGGGGACGGCTACACCTTC. Translating gives CASSFGGGDGYTF.